This paragraph covers one T cell receptor beta chain sequence. TCRdb keeps only in-frame clones here, not all; method: immunoSEQ multiplex PCR. The profile shows about 95,000 clones, roughly 90% of them singletons. The sample is drawn from a study of blood T cell repertoires in COVID-19. Germline V CDR1 and CDR2: MGHDK, SYGVNS. Trimming at V came to 4 bases and at J to 5 bases, leaving 5 bases not matched to a gene. This CDR3 comprises 15 residues. The specimen was peripheral blood. This sequence was found in a man aged 50 to 60 with COVID-19, enrolled during active disease. This chain connects TRBV25-1 to TRBJ2-5; 12 bases line up with TRBD2. The CDR3: CASSVRGLAGETQYF. The CDR3 region has the DNA TGTGCCAGCAGTGTCCGCGGACTAGCGGGGGAGACCCAGTACTTC.